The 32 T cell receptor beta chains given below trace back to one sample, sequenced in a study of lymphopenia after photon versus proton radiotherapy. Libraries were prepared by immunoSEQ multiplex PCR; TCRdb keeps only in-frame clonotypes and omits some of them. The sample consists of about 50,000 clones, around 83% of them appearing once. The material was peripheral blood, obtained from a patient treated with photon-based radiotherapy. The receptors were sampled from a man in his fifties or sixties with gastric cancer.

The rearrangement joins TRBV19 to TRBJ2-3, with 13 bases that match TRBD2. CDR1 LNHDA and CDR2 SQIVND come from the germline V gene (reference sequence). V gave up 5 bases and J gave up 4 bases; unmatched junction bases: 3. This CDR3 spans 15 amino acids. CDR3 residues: CASSGGLAGPDTQYF. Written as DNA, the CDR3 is TGTGCCAGTAGTGGGGGACTAGCGGGACCAGATACGCAGTATTTT.

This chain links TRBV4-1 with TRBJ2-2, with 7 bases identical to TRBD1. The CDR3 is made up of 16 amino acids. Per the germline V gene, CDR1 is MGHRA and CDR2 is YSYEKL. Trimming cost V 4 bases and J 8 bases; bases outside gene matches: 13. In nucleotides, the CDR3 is TGCGCCAGCAGCCCCCTCCCAGGGGGAAATACTGGGGAGCTGTTTTTT. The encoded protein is CASSPLPGGNTGELFF.

DNA of the CDR3: TGTGCCAGCAGTGACGACGGCGCCTACAATGAGCAGTTCTTC. Translated: CASSDDGAYNEQFF. The V and J genes are TRBV6-4 and TRBJ2-1; no clear D gene. Between the trimmed V and J ends, which lost 2 bases and 2 bases, there was a span of 7 bases. Germline assignment: CDR1 MRHNA and CDR2 SNTAGT. The CDR3 extends over 14 amino acids.

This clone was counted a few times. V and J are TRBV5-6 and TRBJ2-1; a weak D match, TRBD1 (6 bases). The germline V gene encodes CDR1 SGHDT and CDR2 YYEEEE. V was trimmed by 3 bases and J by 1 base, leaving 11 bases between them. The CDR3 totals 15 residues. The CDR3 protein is CASSYRVVSYNEQFF. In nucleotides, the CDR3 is TGTGCCAGCAGCTACAGGGTAGTATCCTACAATGAGCAGTTCTTC.

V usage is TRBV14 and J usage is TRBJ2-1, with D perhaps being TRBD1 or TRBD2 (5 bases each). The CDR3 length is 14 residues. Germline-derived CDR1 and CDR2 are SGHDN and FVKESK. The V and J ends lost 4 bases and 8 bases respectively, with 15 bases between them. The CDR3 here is CASSPHVGDHEQFF. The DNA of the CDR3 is TGTGCCAGCAGCCCCCACGTGGGGGACCATGAGCAGTTCTTC.

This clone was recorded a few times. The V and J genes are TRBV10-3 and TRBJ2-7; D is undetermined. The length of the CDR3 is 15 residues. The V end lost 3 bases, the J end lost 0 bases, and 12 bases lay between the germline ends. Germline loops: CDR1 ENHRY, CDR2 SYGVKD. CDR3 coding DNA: TGTGCCATCAGTGACCCGGGCCTGAGCTCCTACGAGCAGTACTTC. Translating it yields CAISDPGLSSYEQYF.

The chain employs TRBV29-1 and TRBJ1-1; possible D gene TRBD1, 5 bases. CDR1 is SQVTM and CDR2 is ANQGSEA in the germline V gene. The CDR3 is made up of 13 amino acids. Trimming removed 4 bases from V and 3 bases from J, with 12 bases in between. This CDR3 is CSVVRGRDTEAFF. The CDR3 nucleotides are TGCAGCGTTGTCCGGGGCCGGGACACTGAAGCTTTCTTT.

The CDR3: CASSWTGGGYTF. CDR3 in DNA: TGTGCCAGCAGTTGGACAGGGGGTGGCTACACCTTC. V is TRBV2 and J is TRBJ1-2, with TRBD1 matching 10 bases. Germline CDR1 SNHLY, CDR2 FYNNEI. The CDR3 covers 12 residues. Losses at the gene ends were 5 bases for V and 7 bases for J; bases not matched to a gene: 1.

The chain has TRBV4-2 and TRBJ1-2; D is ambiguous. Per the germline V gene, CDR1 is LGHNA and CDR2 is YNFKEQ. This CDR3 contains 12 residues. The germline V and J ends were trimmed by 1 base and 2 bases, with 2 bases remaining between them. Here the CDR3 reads CASSQGNYGYTF. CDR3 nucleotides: TGTGCCAGCAGCCAAGGGAACTATGGCTACACCTTC.

DNA for the CDR3: TGTGCCAGCAGTGCAACTAATGAAAAACTGTTTTTT. Its protein product is CASSATNEKLFF. The rearrangement uses TRBV2 and TRBJ1-4; D is ambiguous. Per the germline V gene, CDR1 is SNHLY and CDR2 is FYNNEI. V was cut by 4 bases and J by 0 bases, with 0 bases left in between. The CDR3 is 12 residues long.

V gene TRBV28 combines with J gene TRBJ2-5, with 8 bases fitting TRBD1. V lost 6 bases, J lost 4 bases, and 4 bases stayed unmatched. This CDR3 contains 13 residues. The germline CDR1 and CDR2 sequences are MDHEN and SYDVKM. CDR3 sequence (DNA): TGTGCCAGCAGCCCCACAGGGGGAGAGACCCAGTACTTC. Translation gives CASSPTGGETQYF. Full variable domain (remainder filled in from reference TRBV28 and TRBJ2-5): DVKVTQSSRYLVKRTGEKVFLECVQDMDHENMFWYRQDPGLGLRLIYFSYDVKMKEKGDIPEGYSVSREKKERFSLILESASTNQTSMYLCASSPTGGETQYFGPGTRLLVL.

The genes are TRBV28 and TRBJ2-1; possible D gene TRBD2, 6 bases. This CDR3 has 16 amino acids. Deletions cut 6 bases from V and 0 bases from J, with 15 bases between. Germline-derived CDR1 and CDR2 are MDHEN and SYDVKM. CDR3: CASSPGGQSSYNEQFF. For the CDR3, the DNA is TGTGCCAGCAGCCCCGGAGGGCAGAGCTCCTACAATGAGCAGTTCTTC. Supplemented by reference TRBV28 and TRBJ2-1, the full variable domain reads DVKVTQSSRYLVKRTGEKVFLECVQDMDHENMFWYRQDPGLGLRLIYFSYDVKMKEKGDIPEGYSVSREKKERFSLILESASTNQTSMYLCASSPGGQSSYNEQFFGPGTRLTVL.

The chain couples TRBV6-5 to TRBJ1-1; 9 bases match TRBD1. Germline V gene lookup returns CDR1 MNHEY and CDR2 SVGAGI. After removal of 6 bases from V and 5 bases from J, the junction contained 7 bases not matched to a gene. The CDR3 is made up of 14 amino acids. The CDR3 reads CASRRGTGSTEAFF. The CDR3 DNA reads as TGTGCCAGCAGAAGAGGGACAGGGAGTACTGAAGCTTTCTTT.

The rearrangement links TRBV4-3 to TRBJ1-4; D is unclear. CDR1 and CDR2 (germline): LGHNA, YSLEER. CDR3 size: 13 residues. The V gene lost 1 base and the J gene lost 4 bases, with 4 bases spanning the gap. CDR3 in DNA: TGCGCCAGCAGCCAAGCTGGTAATGAAAAACTGTTTTTT. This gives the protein CASSQAGNEKLFF.

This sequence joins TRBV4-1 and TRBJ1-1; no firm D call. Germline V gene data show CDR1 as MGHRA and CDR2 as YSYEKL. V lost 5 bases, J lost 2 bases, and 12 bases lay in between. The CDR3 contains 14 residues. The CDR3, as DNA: TGCGCCAGCAGCATCCGGTCCAGTAACACTGAAGCTTTCTTT. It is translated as CASSIRSSNTEAFF.

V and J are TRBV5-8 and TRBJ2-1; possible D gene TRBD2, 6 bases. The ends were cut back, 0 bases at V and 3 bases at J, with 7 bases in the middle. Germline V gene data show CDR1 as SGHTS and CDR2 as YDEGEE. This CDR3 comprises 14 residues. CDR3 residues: CASSLGTNYNEQFF. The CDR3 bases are TGTGCCAGCAGCTTGGGGACTAACTACAATGAGCAGTTCTTC.

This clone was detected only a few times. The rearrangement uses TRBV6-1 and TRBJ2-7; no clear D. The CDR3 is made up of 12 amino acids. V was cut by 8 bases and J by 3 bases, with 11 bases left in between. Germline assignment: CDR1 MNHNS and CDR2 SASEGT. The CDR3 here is CASFSSVYEQYF. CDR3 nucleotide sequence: TGTGCCAGCTTTAGTTCCGTCTACGAGCAGTACTTC.

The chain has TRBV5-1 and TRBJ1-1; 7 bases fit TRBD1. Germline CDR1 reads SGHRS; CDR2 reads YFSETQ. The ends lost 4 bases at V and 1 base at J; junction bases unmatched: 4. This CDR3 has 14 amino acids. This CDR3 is CASSGGQKNTEAFF. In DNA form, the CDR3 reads TGCGCCAGCAGCGGGGGACAGAAGAACACTGAAGCTTTCTTT.

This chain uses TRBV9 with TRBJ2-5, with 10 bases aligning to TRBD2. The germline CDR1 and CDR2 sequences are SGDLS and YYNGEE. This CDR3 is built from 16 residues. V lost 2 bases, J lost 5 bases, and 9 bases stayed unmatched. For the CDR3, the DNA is TGTGCCAGCAGCGTCGGAGCGGGAGGGCGCGTGGAGACCCAGTACTTC. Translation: CASSVGAGGRVETQYF.

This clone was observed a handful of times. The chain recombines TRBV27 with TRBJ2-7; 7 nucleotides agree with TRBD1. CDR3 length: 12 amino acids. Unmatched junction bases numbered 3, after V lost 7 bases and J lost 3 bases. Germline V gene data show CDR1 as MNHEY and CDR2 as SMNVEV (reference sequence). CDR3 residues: CASTNRGYEQYF. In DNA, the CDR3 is TGTGCCAGCACAAACAGGGGCTACGAGCAGTACTTC.

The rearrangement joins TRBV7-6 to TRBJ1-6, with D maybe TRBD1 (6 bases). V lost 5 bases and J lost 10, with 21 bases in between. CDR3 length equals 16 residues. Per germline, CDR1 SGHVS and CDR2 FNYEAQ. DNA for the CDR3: TGTGCCAGCAGCCCAGCAGTACAGGGAACTAGATCACCCCTCCACTTT. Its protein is CASSPAVQGTRSPLHF.

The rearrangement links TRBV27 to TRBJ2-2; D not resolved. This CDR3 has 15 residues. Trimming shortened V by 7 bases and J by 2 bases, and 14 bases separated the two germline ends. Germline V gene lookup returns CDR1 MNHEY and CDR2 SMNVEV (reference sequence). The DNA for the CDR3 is TGTGCCAGCACCCTGACCAGGTTCAACACCGGGGAGCTGTTTTTT. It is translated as CASTLTRFNTGELFF.

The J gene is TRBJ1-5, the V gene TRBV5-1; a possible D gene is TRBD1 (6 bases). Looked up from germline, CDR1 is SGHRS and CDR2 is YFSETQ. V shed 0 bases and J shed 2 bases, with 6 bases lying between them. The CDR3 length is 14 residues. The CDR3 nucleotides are TGCGCCAGCAGCTTGGCAGGGGGCAATCAGCCCCAGCATTTT. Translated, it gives CASSLAGGNQPQHF.

This CDR3 is CASNRGLAGYEQYF. DNA for the CDR3: TGTGCCAGCAACCGAGGGCTAGCCGGGTACGAGCAGTACTTC. This chain joins TRBV6-1 and TRBJ2-7; the D gene is possibly TRBD2 (5 bases). The CDR3 length is 14 residues. Trimming stripped 7 bases from V and 4 bases from J, with 17 bases between. CDR1 is MNHNS, CDR2 SASEGT, per germline.

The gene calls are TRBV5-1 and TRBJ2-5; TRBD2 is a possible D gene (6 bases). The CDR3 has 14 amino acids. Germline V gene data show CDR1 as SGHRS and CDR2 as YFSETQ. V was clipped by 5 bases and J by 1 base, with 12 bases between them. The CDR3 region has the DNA TGCGCCAGCAGGAGGGAGGAAGCCCAAGAGACCCAGTACTTC. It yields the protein CASRREEAQETQYF. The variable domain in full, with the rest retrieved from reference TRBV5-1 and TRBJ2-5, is KAGVTQTPRYLIKTRGQQVTLSCSPISGHRSVSWYQQTPGQGLQFLFEYFSETQRNKGNFPGRFSGRQFSNSRSEMNVSTLELGDSALYLCASRREEAQETQYFGPGTRLLVL.

The CDR3 sequence: CASSAGTGRETQYF. The CDR3 DNA is TGCGCCAGCAGCGCAGGGACAGGGAGAGAGACCCAGTACTTC. This chain links TRBV5-1 with TRBJ2-5; 9 bases fit TRBD1. This CDR3 has 14 amino acids. J gave up 4 bases and V 4 bases, and 5 bases lay outside the gene matches. Germline V gene sequence: CDR1 SGHRS, CDR2 YFSETQ.

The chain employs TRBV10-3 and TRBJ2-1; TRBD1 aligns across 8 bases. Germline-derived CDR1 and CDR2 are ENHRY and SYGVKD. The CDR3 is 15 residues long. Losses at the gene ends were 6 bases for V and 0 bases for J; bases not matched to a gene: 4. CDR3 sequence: CAISQGASSYNEQFF. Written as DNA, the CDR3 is TGTGCCATCAGCCAGGGGGCGAGCTCCTACAATGAGCAGTTCTTC.

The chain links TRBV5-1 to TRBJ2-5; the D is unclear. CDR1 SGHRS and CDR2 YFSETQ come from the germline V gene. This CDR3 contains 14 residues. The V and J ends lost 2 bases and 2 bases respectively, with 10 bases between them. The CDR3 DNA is TGCGCCAGCAGCTTAGGCACAGTACAAGAGACCCAGTACTTC. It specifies CASSLGTVQETQYF.

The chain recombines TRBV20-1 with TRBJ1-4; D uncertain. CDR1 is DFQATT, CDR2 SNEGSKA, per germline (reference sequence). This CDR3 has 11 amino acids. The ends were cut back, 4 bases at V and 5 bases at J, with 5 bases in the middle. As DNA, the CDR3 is TGCAGTGCTATGATCAATGAAAAACTGTTTTTT. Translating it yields CSAMINEKLFF.

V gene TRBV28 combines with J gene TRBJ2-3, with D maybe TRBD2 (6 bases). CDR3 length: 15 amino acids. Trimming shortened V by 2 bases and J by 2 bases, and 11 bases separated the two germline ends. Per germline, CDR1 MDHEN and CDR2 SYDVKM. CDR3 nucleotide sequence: TGTGCCAGCAGTTTACCTAGCGCCCTCACAGATACGCAGTATTTT. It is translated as CASSLPSALTDTQYF.

The CDR3 sequence: CASSITTDRYGSGNTIYF. The DNA for the CDR3 is TGTGCCAGTAGTATAACGACGGACCGTTACGGCTCTGGAAACACCATATATTTT. V and J are TRBV19 and TRBJ1-3; D remains unclear. The CDR3 sequence is 18 residues long. V gave up 2 bases and J gave up 0 bases, with 17 bases separating them. CDR1 is LNHDA, CDR2 SQIVND, per germline (reference sequence).

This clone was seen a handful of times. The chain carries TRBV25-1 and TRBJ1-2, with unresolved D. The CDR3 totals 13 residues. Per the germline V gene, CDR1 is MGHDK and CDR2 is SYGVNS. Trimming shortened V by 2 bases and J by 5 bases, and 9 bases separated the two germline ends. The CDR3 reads CASSEGSAYGYTF. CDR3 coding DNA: TGTGCCAGCAGTGAAGGGTCGGCATATGGCTACACCTTC.